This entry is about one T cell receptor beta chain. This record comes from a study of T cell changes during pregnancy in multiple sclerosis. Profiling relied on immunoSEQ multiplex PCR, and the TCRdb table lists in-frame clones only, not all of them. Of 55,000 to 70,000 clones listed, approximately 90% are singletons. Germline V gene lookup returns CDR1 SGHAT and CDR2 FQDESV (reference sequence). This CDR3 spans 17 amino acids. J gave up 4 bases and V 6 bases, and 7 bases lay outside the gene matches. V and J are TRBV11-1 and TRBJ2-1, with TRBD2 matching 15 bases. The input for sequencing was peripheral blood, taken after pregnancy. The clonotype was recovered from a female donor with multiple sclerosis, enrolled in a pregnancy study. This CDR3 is CASSSGTSGGPYNEQFF. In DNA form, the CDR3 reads TGTGCCAGCAGTTCCGGGACTAGCGGGGGGCCTTACAATGAGCAGTTCTTC.